The rows below give T cell receptor beta chains drawn from one sample of a study of blood T cell repertoires in COVID-19. The assay was immunoSEQ multiplex PCR, and TCRdb's table has in-frame clones only and misses some. The sample lists over 120,000 clones; 80% to 90% were seen once. The sequencing sample was made of PBMCs or T cells enriched from blood (not recorded which). The receptors were sampled from a man aged 45 to 65 who had recovered from COVID-19. Each CDR3 is given with its conserved first and last residue. D genes are given only for firm matches. The listing skips clone size in some rows; elsewhere it reads once, few, many or a size class.

J gene | D gene | V gene | clone size | CDR3 protein | CDR3 DNA
TRBJ2-5 | TRBD2 | TRBV7-2 | . | CASSQTSGRVQETQYF | TGTGCCAGCAGCCAGACTAGCGGGAGGGTCCAAGAGACCCAGTACTTC
TRBJ1-2 | . | TRBV6-5 | . | CATTLGGAYGYTF | TGTGCCACAACTCTTGGGGGGGCTTATGGCTACACCTTC
TRBJ1-1 | . | TRBV3-1/TRBV3-2 | . | CASSQRPLQGAEAFF | TGTGCCAGCAGCCAACGCCCTCTGCAGGGCGCTGAAGCTTTCTTT
TRBJ1-5 | . | TRBV3-1/TRBV3-2 | . | CASSAGQGQPQHF | TGTGCCAGCAGCGCCGGTCAGGGGCAGCCCCAGCATTTT
TRBJ1-2 | TRBD1 | TRBV28 | . | CASEGAYGYTF | TGTGCCAGCGAGGGGGCATATGGCTACACCTTC
TRBJ2-5 | TRBD2 | TRBV19 | . | CASSLAGGSGETQYF | TGTGCCAGTAGCCTAGCGGGGGGATCGGGAGAGACCCAGTACTTC
TRBJ1-5 | TRBD1 | TRBV6-5 | . | CASSQDRGRNQPQHF | TGTGCCAGCAGTCAGGACAGGGGCCGTAATCAGCCCCAGCATTTT
TRBJ2-2 | . | TRBV3-1/TRBV3-2 | . | CASSQEKDAYDRDNEGRDTGELFF | TGTGCCAGCAGCCAAGAGAAGGATGCGTATGACCGGGACAATGAGGGGAGAGACACCGGGGAGCTGTTTTTT
TRBJ1-6 | TRBD1 | TRBV11-2 | . | CASSFRPTGAGSPLHF | TGTGCCAGCAGCTTTCGTCCTACAGGGGCGGGTTCACCCCTCCACTTT
TRBJ2-3 | . | TRBV5-4 | . | CASKGRGPDTQYF | TGTGCCAGCAAGGGCAGGGGCCCAGATACGCAGTATTTT
TRBJ2-7 | TRBD1 | TRBV7-9 | . | CASSWGQAYEQYF | TGTGCCAGCAGCTGGGGACAGGCCTACGAGCAGTACTTC
TRBJ2-3 | TRBD2 | TRBV4-2 | . | CASSQDTRAGGGTDTQYF | TGTGCCAGCAGCCAAGATACCCGGGCGGGGGGAGGCACAGATACGCAGTATTTT
TRBJ1-6 | TRBD1 | TRBV6-2/TRBV6-3 | . | CASSYAGTGGSPLHF | TGTGCCAGCAGTTACGCCGGGACAGGGGGTTCACCCCTCCACTTT
TRBJ1-2 | . | TRBV19 | . | CASSIVHRRYGYTF | TGTGCCAGTAGTATAGTTCACCGGAGATATGGCTACACCTTC
TRBJ2-7 | . | TRBV5-4 | . | CASSPTGNSYEQYF | TGTGCCAGCAGCCCGACAGGAAACTCCTACGAGCAGTACTTC
TRBJ1-5 | . | TRBV28 | . | CASRVPGGGIQPQHF | TGTGCCAGCAGGGTACCGGGGGGAGGAATTCAGCCCCAGCATTTT
TRBJ2-1 | . | TRBV5-1 | . | CASSLSGGYNEQFF | TGCGCCAGCAGCTTGAGCGGAGGGTACAATGAGCAGTTCTTC
TRBJ2-4 | TRBD2 | TRBV5-1 | . | CASSLVASGVLNIQYF | TGCGCCAGCAGCTTGGTGGCTAGCGGGGTTCTAAACATTCAGTACTTC
TRBJ1-2 | . | TRBV9 | . | CASSVGVGANYGYTF | TGTGCCAGCAGCGTAGGGGTAGGGGCCAACTATGGCTACACCTTC
TRBJ1-4 | . | TRBV12-3/TRBV12-4 | . | CASSQGLSEGLFF | TGTGCCAGCAGTCAGGGACTTTCGGAGGGGCTGTTTTTT
TRBJ1-2 | TRBD1 | TRBV11-2 | . | CASSLGGDSRYTF | TGTGCCAGCAGCTTAGGGGGGGACAGTCGCTACACCTTC
TRBJ1-2 | TRBD1 | TRBV2 | . | CASSQGQGEYGYTF | TGTGCCAGCAGCCAGGGACAGGGGGAATATGGCTACACCTTC
TRBJ1-2 | TRBD1 | TRBV13 | . | CASSSRDRDGYTF | TGTGCCAGCAGCTCCCGGGACAGAGATGGCTACACCTTC
TRBJ1-5 | . | TRBV6-1 | . | CASSDRPYQPQHF | TGTGCCAGTAGTGACAGGCCCTATCAGCCCCAGCATTTT
TRBJ1-4 | . | TRBV15 | . | CATSRDRGDEKLFF | TGTGCCACCAGCAGAGATCGGGGGGATGAAAAACTGTTTTTT
TRBJ2-5 | TRBD1 | TRBV9 | . | CASSKTGGGQETQYF | TGTGCCAGCAGCAAAACAGGGGGTGGTCAAGAGACCCAGTACTTC
TRBJ2-3 | TRBD2 | TRBV2 | . | CASRLAGAGTDTQYF | TGTGCCAGCAGGCTAGCGGGGGCGGGGACAGATACGCAGTATTTT
TRBJ1-5 | TRBD1 | TRBV2 | . | CASSDPRDRGLYSNQPQHF | TGTGCCAGCAGTGACCCCCGGGACAGGGGACTATATAGCAATCAGCCCCAGCATTTT
TRBJ1-1 | TRBD1 | TRBV19 | . | CASSNRRKGATEAFF | TGTGCCAGTAGTAACCGGCGAAAGGGGGCTACTGAAGCTTTCTTT
TRBJ2-3 | . | TRBV7-9 | . | CASSLSGLWTPENTDTQYF | TGTGCCAGCAGCTTATCAGGGTTGTGGACACCAGAGAACACAGATACGCAGTATTTT
TRBJ2-3 | TRBD2 | TRBV3-1/TRBV3-2 | . | CASSPRGLAGRRIDTQYF | TGTGCCAGCAGCCCGCGGGGACTAGCGGGACGGAGGATAGATACGCAGTATTTT
TRBJ2-3 | TRBD1 | TRBV6-2/TRBV6-3 | . | CASSTPGGSNTDTQYF | TGTGCCAGCAGTACCCCAGGGGGCAGCAACACAGATACGCAGTATTTT
TRBJ1-6 | . | TRBV10-3 | . | CAISESFGTANSPLHF | TGTGCCATCAGTGAGTCCTTCGGTACAGCTAATTCACCCCTCCACTTT
TRBJ1-6 | . | TRBV18 | . | CASSPPAGRYSPLHF | TGTGCCAGCTCACCACCCGCAGGGCGTTATTCACCCCTCCACTTT
TRBJ1-5 | TRBD1 | TRBV2 | . | CASTGDSSQPQHF | TGTGCCAGCACCGGGGACAGCAGTCAGCCCCAGCATTTT
TRBJ1-2 | TRBD1 | TRBV5-1 | . | CASSIGQGEGYGYTF | TGCGCCAGCAGCATCGGACAGGGAGAAGGGTATGGCTACACCTTC
TRBJ1-3 | . | TRBV27 | . | CASGQDSSGNTIYF | TGTGCCAGCGGCCAGGATAGCTCTGGAAACACCATATATTTT
TRBJ1-1 | TRBD1 | TRBV19 | once | CASSPARQGGTEAFF | TGTGCCAGTAGTCCGGCGCGACAGGGGGGCACTGAAGCTTTCTTT
TRBJ1-3 | . | TRBV6-2/TRBV6-3 | . | CASSHNPLDSLSSGNTIYF | TGTGCCAGCAGCCACAACCCACTCGACAGCCTGAGCTCTGGAAACACCATATATTTT
TRBJ2-3 | . | TRBV7-9 | few | CASSPVVSTDTQYF | TGTGCCAGCAGCCCGGTCGTGTCGACAGATACGCAGTATTTT
TRBJ2-3 | . | TRBV5-1 | once | CASSSEAHTDTQYF | TGCGCCAGCAGCTCCGAGGCTCACACAGATACGCAGTATTTT
TRBJ1-6 | . | TRBV10-3 | . | CAISERGSYNSPLHF | TGTGCCATCAGTGAGAGGGGCTCCTATAATTCACCCCTCCACTTT
TRBJ1-6 | TRBD1 | TRBV5-6 | . | CASSETGGRYNSPLHF | TGTGCCAGCAGCGAGACAGGGGGGCGATATAATTCACCCCTCCACTTT
TRBJ1-2 | TRBD1 | TRBV11-2 | . | CASSVSTGNYGYTF | TGTGCCAGCAGCGTTTCGACAGGGAACTATGGCTACACCTTC